The rows below give T cell receptor beta chains drawn from one sample of a study of cytomegalovirus exposure and HLA in healthy donors. Generated by immunoSEQ multiplex PCR, the TCRdb table keeps only in-frame clones and is missing some. The sample has some 160,000 clones, roughly 80% seen once. Sample: PBMCs. Receptor source: a woman aged 25 to 39 in good health and CMV-seronegative. The CDR3 runs from the conserved cysteine through the conserved F or W. A D gene is named only where the DNA matches it firmly. For some rows the clone size is stated as once, few or many, or as a class when expanded; others skip it.

TGTGCCATCAGTGATGGCACAACCTCTGGAAACACCATATATTTT	CAISDGTTSGNTIYF	NA	NA	TRBV10-3	TRBJ1-3
TGCGCCAGCAGTGAGTCGAGAGGGCAGCAACGGGTCTATGGCTACACCTTC	CASSESRGQQRVYGYTF	NA	NA	TRBV10-1	TRBJ1-2
TGTGCCAGCAGTCCCCAGGGGTACACAGATACGCAGTATTTT	CASSPQGYTDTQYF	NA	NA	TRBV2	TRBJ2-3
TGTGCCAGCAGCTTCCGGGACAGCATTCTTAATTCACCCCTCCACTTT	CASSFRDSILNSPLHF	TRBD1	NA	TRBV27	TRBJ1-6
TGTGCCAGCAGCGTAGGGACTGACTCTTTCACAGATACGCAGTATTTT	CASSVGTDSFTDTQYF	NA	once	TRBV9	TRBJ2-3
TGTGCCAGCAGTTACTCCCCACAGTTTCTTGAAGCTTTCTTT	CASSYSPQFLEAFF	NA	NA	TRBV6-5	TRBJ1-1
TGTGCCAGTAGTATAGATTTAGAGGCCGAGCAGTACTTC	CASSIDLEAEQYF	NA	NA	TRBV19	TRBJ2-7
TGCGCCAGCAGCTTGGTAGCGGGGGTGCTGGAGCTGTTTTTT	CASSLVAGVLELFF	TRBD2	NA	TRBV5-1	TRBJ2-2
TGTGCCAGCAGCCGGACAGACAATAATTCACCCCTCCACTTT	CASSRTDNNSPLHF	NA	NA	TRBV2	TRBJ1-6
TGTGCCATCGGGGGACAGCTTAATGAAGCTTTCTTT	CAIGGQLNEAFF	TRBD1	NA	TRBV10-3	TRBJ1-1
TGTGCCAGCAGTTTTCAACGGCGACAGGGCGGTCAGCCCCAGCATTTT	CASSFQRRQGGQPQHF	TRBD1	NA	TRBV28	TRBJ1-5
TGTGCCAGCAGACTGAGCTCCTATAATTCACCCCTCCACTTT	CASRLSSYNSPLHF	NA	NA	TRBV28	TRBJ1-6
TGTGCCAGCAGTGGGTTCCAGGGGTCTGGGGCCAACGTCCTGACTTTC	CASSGFQGSGANVLTF	NA	NA	TRBV6-1	TRBJ2-6
TGTGCCAGCAGCCGCATCCGGGACAGGGGGTACAATGAGCAGTTCTTC	CASSRIRDRGYNEQFF	TRBD1	NA	TRBV7-6	TRBJ2-1
TGTGCCAGCAGCTTAGGCAGGGGCTCACCCCTCCACTTT	CASSLGRGSPLHF	NA	NA	TRBV5-8	TRBJ1-6
TGTGCTAGTGGTTTGGTACGCGGGACAGGGCCCTACGAGCAGTACTTC	CASGLVRGTGPYEQYF	TRBD1	NA	TRBV12-5	TRBJ2-7
TGTGCCAGCAGCTTAGGGGGACTTTTTTACGAGCAGTACTTC	CASSLGGLFYEQYF	NA	NA	TRBV11-2	TRBJ2-7
TGTGCCAGCGAAGCTACAGGCGGGAACACTGAAGCTTTCTTT	CASEATGGNTEAFF	NA	NA	TRBV6-5	TRBJ1-1
TGTGCCAGCAGCGTAGAAGAGTGGACAGTCAGGACTGAAGCTTTCTTT	CASSVEEWTVRTEAFF	NA	NA	TRBV9	TRBJ1-1
TGTGCCAGCAGTTTAGGTGCGAGGATACGGTCTACCTACGAGCAGTACTTC	CASSLGARIRSTYEQYF	NA	NA	TRBV27	TRBJ2-7
TGCGCCAGCAGCCCCCGACCTAGCCCCGCAACTAATGAAAAACTGTTTTTT	CASSPRPSPATNEKLFF	NA	NA	TRBV4-1	TRBJ1-4
TGTGCCAGCAGTTACTCGCAGGGGGGAAATGGCTACACCTTC	CASSYSQGGNGYTF	TRBD1	NA	TRBV6-5	TRBJ1-2
TGTGCCAGTAGTATGGACCTGGAGGACACTGAAGCTTTCTTT	CASSMDLEDTEAFF	NA	NA	TRBV19	TRBJ1-1
TGTGCCACCACGACAGGAACCTCCTACGAGCAGTACTTC	CATTTGTSYEQYF	NA	NA	TRBV25-1	TRBJ2-7
TGTGCCAGCAGTCCAGTGGGACAGGGGAGCCAGCCCCAGCATTTT	CASSPVGQGSQPQHF	TRBD1	NA	TRBV25-1	TRBJ1-5
TGTGCCAGCAGTGAATATATTCGGGAAAAACTGTTTTTT	CASSEYIREKLFF	NA	NA	TRBV25-1	TRBJ1-4
TGTGCCAGCAGCGCACAGGGGTTCAACACTGAAGCTTTCTTT	CASSAQGFNTEAFF	TRBD1	once	TRBV7-2	TRBJ1-1
TGTGCTAGCGGCCCGTCGGGGGAGACAGATACGCAGTATTTT	CASGPSGETDTQYF	NA	once	TRBV7-7	TRBJ2-3
TGCGCCAGCAGGGGGGGAGCGGTCCAAGAGACCCAGTACTTC	CASRGGAVQETQYF	NA	NA	TRBV5-1	TRBJ2-5
TGCAGCGTTTCCCGGGACAGGGGAAGAAATCAGCCCCAGCATTTT	CSVSRDRGRNQPQHF	TRBD1	few	TRBV29-1	TRBJ1-5
TGTGCCAGCAGGGACAGGGGGATCACTGAAGCTTTCTTT	CASRDRGITEAFF	TRBD1	few	TRBV2	TRBJ1-1